This passage covers 7 T cell receptor beta chains from one sample sequenced in a study of patients and donors after allogeneic stem cell transplantation. TCRdb reanalysed the RT-PCR reads using MiXCR and keeps one entry per CDR3 protein. The table has about 25,000 distinct CDR3 sequences, about 45% seen once; the top ten hold 65% to 85%. Sequences were obtained from blood, either unsorted or a sorted T cell fraction (not recorded which). These receptors came from a human donor who was either an allogeneic HSCT recipient or a stem cell or donor lymphocyte infusion donor (not recorded which). It is not recorded whose cells these are; they may come from a transplant donor.

The V gene is TRBV6-5, the J gene TRBJ2-1; the D gene is possibly TRBD2 (5 bases). V gave up 2 bases and J gave up 12 bases, with 23 bases separating them. Germline CDR1 MNHEY, CDR2 SVGAGI. This CDR3 is built from 16 residues. The CDR3 region is CASSYEGLAAISGQFF. DNA of the CDR3: TGTGCCAGCAGTTACGAGGGTCTAGCTGCAATCTCGGGGCAGTTCTTC.

The chain uses TRBV4-1 and TRBJ2-1; D not certain. Trimming pared 0 bases from V and 2 bases from J, leaving 5 bases between. Germline loops: CDR1 MGHRA, CDR2 YSYEKL. The length of the CDR3 is 14 residues. CDR3 amino acids: CASSQDRTYNEQFF. The CDR3 DNA reads as TGCGCCAGCAGCCAAGACAGGACCTACAATGAGCAGTTCTTC.

This rearrangement joins TRBV18 to TRBJ1-5, with 9 nucleotides matching TRBD1. In germline, CDR1 is KGHSH, CDR2 LQKENI. V lost 5 bases, J lost 6 bases, and 2 bases stayed unmatched. CDR3 size: 13 residues. The CDR3 here is CASSDRGAQPQHF. For the CDR3, the DNA is TGTGCCAGCTCAGACAGGGGGGCTCAGCCCCAGCATTTT. The full variable domain, rest sourced from reference TRBV18 and TRBJ1-5, is NAGVMQNPRHLVRRRGQEARLRCSPMKGHSHVYWYRQLPEEGLKFMVYLQKENIIDESGMPKERFSAEFPKEGPSILRIQQVVRGDSAAYFCASSDRGAQPQHFGDGTRLSIL.

The table lists this clonotype with a few counts. CDR3 coding DNA: TGTGCCAGCAGCCAAGTTGCTGGACAGGTTAACTATGGCTACACCTTC. It codes for CASSQVAGQVNYGYTF. The V call is TRBV3-1, the J call TRBJ1-2, with 7 positions matching TRBD1. The germline V gene encodes CDR1 LGHDT and CDR2 YNNKEL (reference sequence). The trim removed 1 base at V and 1 base at J, leaving 6 bases unmatched. The CDR3 sequence is 16 residues long.

The chain recombines TRBV20-1 with TRBJ1-5; possibly TRBD1 for D (5 bases). V lost 6 bases and J lost 6, with 12 bases in between. CDR1 is DFQATT, CDR2 SNEGSKA, per germline (reference sequence). The CDR3 is 12 residues long. CDR3 region: CSATGQGQPQHF. The CDR3, as DNA: TGCAGTGCCACTGGGCAGGGTCAGCCCCAGCATTTT.

The chain has TRBV20-1 and TRBJ1-5; unclear D gene. The CDR3 extends over 13 amino acids. The germline CDR1 and CDR2 sequences are DFQATT and SNEGSKA (reference sequence). Trimming pared 3 bases from V and 2 bases from J, leaving 8 bases between. The CDR3 spells CSARLDGNQPQHF. In nucleotides, the CDR3 is TGCAGTGCTAGGTTGGACGGCAATCAGCCCCAGCATTTT.

This clonotype was observed a handful of times. The gene calls are TRBV6-6 and TRBJ1-6, with D maybe TRBD1 (6 bases). CDR3 size: 15 residues. V lost 5 bases and J 5 bases, leaving 13 bases between the germline ends. From germline, CDR1 is MNHNY and CDR2 SVGAGI (reference sequence). The CDR3 here is CASSLQGRNNSPLHF. The CDR3 DNA follows: TGTGCCAGCAGTCTGCAGGGGCGAAATAATTCACCCCTCCACTTT.